The clone carrying this T cell receptor (beta chain) was detected a few times. The sample comes from a study of T cells in Graves' hyperthyroidism and ophthalmopathy. From RNA transcripts, TCR beta CDR3 regions were amplified. When the TCR CDR3 underwent first-round RT-PCR, the HTBI primer set was used. TCRdb analysed the multiplex PCR reads with MiXCR anew, one entry per CDR3 protein. This table holds under 350,000 distinct CDR3 sequences, under 25% found once. Germline CDR1 MNHEY, CDR2 SVGAGI. This CDR3 is 16 amino acids long. J was trimmed by 3 bases and V by 2 bases; bases with no gene match: 7. The TCR comes from a woman aged 50 to 65 with Graves' hyperthyroidism. The sample consisted of blood. The chain uses TRBV6-5 and TRBJ2-3; 8 bases map to TRBD2. CDR3 nucleotides: TGTGCCAGCAGTTACCCCTCAAGCGGGGGAACAGATACGCAGTATTTT. As protein: CASSYPSSGGTDTQYF.